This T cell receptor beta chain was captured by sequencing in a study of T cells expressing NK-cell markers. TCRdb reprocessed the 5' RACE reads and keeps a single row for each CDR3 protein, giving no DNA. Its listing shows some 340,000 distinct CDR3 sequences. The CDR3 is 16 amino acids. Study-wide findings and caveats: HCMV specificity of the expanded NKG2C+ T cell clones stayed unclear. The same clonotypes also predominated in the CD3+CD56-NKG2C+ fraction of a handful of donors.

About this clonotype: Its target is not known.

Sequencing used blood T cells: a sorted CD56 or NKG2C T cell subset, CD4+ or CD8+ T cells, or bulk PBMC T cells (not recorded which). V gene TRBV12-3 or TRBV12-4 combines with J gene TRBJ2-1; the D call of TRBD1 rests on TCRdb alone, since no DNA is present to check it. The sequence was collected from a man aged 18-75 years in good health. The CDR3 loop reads CASSLAGTGSYNEQFF.